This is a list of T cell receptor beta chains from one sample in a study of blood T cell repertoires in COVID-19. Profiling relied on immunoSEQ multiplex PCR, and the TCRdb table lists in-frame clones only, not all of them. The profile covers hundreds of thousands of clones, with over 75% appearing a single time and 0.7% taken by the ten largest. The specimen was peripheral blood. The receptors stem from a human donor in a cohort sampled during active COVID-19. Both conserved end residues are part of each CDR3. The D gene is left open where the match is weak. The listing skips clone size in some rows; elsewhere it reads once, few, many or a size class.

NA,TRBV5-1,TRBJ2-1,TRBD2,CASSLSGGAYNEQFF,TGCGCCAGCAGCTTAAGCGGGGGGGCCTACAATGAGCAGTTCTTC
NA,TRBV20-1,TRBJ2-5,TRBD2,CSASASGGLETQYF,TGCAGTGCTAGTGCTAGCGGGGGATTAGAGACCCAGTACTTC
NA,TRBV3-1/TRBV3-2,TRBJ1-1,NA,CASSQLRPFRGPGNTEAFF,TGTGCCAGCAGCCAATTACGGCCCTTCAGGGGCCCGGGGAACACTGAAGCTTTCTTT
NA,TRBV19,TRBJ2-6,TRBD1,CASSPKPGTGGYGANVLTF,TGTGCCAGTAGCCCAAAACCGGGGACAGGGGGCTATGGGGCCAACGTCCTGACTTTC
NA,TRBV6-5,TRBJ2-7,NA,CASSNTDSSYEQYF,TGTGCCAGCAGTAACACCGACAGCTCCTACGAGCAGTACTTC
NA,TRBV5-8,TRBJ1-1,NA,CASSRDSFGVNTEAFF,TGTGCCAGCAGCCGGGACTCCTTTGGGGTTAACACTGAAGCTTTCTTT
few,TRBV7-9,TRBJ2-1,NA,CASSLIAGNEQFF,TGTGCCAGCAGCTTGATCGCGGGCAATGAGCAGTTCTTC
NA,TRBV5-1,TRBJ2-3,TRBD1,CASSPGQGEDTQYF,TGCGCCAGCAGCCCGGGACAGGGGGAGGATACGCAGTATTTT
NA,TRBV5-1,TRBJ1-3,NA,CASSSSPTGGNTIYF,TGCGCCAGCAGCTCTTCCCCCACGGGGGGAAACACCATATATTTT
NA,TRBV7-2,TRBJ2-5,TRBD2,CASSLVAGDEETQYF,TGTGCCAGCAGCTTGGTAGCGGGAGACGAGGAGACCCAGTACTTC
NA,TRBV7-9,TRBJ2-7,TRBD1,CASSSRQGDPEQYF,TGTGCCAGCAGCTCTAGACAGGGAGACCCCGAGCAGTACTTC
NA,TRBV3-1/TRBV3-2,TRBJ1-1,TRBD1,CASSQETGSNTEAFF,TGTGCCAGCAGCCAAGAGACAGGGTCGAACACTGAAGCTTTCTTT
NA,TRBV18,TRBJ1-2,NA,CASSPDTRNYGYTF,TGTGCCAGCTCACCAGACACCCGAAACTATGGCTACACCTTC
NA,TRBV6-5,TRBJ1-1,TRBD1,CASSYSQGATEAFF,TGTGCCAGCAGTTATTCTCAGGGGGCCACTGAAGCTTTCTTT
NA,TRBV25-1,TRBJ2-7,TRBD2,CASSKVGGSYEQYF,TGTGCCAGCAGCAAGGTGGGGGGGTCGTACGAGCAGTACTTC
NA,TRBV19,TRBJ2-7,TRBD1,CASKREGQGPRAYEQYF,TGTGCCAGTAAAAGGGAGGGACAGGGTCCACGGGCCTACGAGCAGTACTTC
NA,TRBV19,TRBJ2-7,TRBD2,CASPILAAYEQYF,TGTGCCAGCCCCATACTAGCGGCCTACGAGCAGTACTTC
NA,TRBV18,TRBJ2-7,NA,CASSPGGYSYEQYF,TGTGCCAGCTCACCCGGGGGTTACTCCTACGAGCAGTACTTC
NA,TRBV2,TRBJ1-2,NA,CASSEDRTNYGYTF,TGTGCCAGCAGTGAAGACAGAACTAACTATGGCTACACCTTC
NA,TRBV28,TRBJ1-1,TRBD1,CASSLNIRGTEAFF,TGTGCCAGCAGTTTAAATATCAGGGGGACTGAAGCTTTCTTT
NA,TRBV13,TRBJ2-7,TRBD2,CASSLTGTSGIQQYF,TGTGCCAGCAGCCTCACCGGGACTAGCGGCATCCAGCAGTACTTC
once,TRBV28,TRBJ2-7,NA,CASSFSWGQMSYEQYF,TGTGCCAGCAGTTTCAGTTGGGGGCAAATGTCCTACGAGCAGTACTTC
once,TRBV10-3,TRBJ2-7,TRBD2,CAISGTSGVPYEQYF,TGTGCCATCAGCGGGACTAGCGGTGTTCCCTACGAGCAGTACTTC
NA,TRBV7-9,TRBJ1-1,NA,CASSPGGLGTEAFF,TGTGCCAGCAGCCCGGGGGGGCTAGGGACTGAAGCTTTCTTT
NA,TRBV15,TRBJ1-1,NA,CATSRDQGWTNTEAFF,TGTGCCACCAGCAGAGATCAGGGTTGGACGAACACTGAAGCTTTCTTT
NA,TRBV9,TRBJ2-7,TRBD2,CASSVEAGLGREQYF,TGTGCCAGCAGCGTAGAAGCGGGGCTTGGGCGCGAGCAGTACTTC
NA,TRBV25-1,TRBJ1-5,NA,CASSESRTNSNQPQHF,TGTGCCAGCAGTGAATCCAGGACAAATAGCAATCAGCCCCAGCATTTT